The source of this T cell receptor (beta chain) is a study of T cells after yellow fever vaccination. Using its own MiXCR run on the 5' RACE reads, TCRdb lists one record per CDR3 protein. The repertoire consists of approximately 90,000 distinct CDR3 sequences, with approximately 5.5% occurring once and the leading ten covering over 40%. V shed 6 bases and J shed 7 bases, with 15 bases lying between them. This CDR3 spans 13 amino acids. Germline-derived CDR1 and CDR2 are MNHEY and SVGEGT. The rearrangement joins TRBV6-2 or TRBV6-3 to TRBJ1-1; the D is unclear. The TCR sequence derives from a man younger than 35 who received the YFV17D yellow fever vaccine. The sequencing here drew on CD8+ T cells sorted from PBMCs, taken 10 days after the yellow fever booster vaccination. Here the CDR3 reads CASSPIGEVEAFF. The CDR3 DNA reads TGTGCCAGCAGCCCAATTGGGGAGGTTGAAGCTTTCTTT.